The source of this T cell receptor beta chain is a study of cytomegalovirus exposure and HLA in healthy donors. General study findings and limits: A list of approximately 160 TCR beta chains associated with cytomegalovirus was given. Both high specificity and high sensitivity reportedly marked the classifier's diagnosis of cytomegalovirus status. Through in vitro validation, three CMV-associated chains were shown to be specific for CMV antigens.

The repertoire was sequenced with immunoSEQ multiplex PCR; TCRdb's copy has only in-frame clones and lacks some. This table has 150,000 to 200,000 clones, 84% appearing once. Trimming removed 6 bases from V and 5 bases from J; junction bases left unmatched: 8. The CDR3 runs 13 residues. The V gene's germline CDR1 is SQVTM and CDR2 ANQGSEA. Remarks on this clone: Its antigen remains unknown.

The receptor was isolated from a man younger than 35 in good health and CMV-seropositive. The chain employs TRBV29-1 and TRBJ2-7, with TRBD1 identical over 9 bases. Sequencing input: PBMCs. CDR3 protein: CSVPGQGIHEQYF. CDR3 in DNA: TGCAGCGTCCCGGGACAGGGTATCCACGAGCAGTACTTC.